Sequencing of this T cell receptor beta chain was carried out in a study of T cells in Graves' hyperthyroidism and ophthalmopathy. The source material, RNA transcripts, was used to amplify TCR beta CDR3 regions. Carried out on the TCR CDR3, a first-round RT-PCR used the HTBI primer set. MiXCR, run by TCRdb on the multiplex PCR reads, gives a single entry per CDR3 protein. The repertoire has around 450,000 distinct CDR3 sequences, around 16% of them found once; the top ten carry approximately 14%. The germline V gene encodes CDR1 SQVTM and CDR2 ANQGSEA. The V and J ends lost 7 bases and 0 bases respectively, with 13 bases between them. This CDR3 has 13 amino acids.

This TCR came from a woman aged 18-29 years with Graves' hyperthyroidism. Sequenced input: blood. This chain uses TRBV29-1 with TRBJ2-7; a possible D gene is TRBD1 (5 bases). CDR3 coding DNA: TGCAGCGCGATGACAGAAGCCTCCTACGAGCAGTACTTC. Protein: CSAMTEASYEQYF.